Each of the 24 T cell receptor beta chains below was sequenced from the same sample in a study of human T cells and chemical hapten exposure (dated by TCRdb to the early 2020s). What the time point label conveys for this sample: patch test 3, about 24 weeks after DPC sensitization. The treatment or condition label for this specimen denotes: therapeutic diphenylcyclopropenone sensitization with weekly scalp DPC. The library was obtained by RACE. Sequencing was carried out with a NextSeq 500. The raw public data were reprocessed by TCRdb itself: fastp quality trimming at Q25, MiXCR clonotype calling, in-frame beta chains only. Rows are combined by CDR3 protein, so each entry shows the most common genes and DNA. Present in this sample are about 190,000 distinct CDR3 sequences, 24% of which were seen just once. The biggest ten clones account for 2.5% of the sample. The sample was whole blood, taken in connection with sensitization to the hapten diphenylcyclopropenone (DPC). Every receptor here comes from a woman between 40 and 50 years old with alopecia areata. Some clones in this sample may be carry-over from other donors' samples.

The chain links TRBV7-2 to TRBJ2-7; maybe TRBD1 (6 bases). Per the germline V gene, CDR1 is SGHTA and CDR2 is FQGNSA. The CDR3 runs 13 residues. Trimming left V 5 bases short and J 4 bases short, with 12 bases between. The CDR3 sequence: CASSALGQYEQYF. The CDR3 bases are TGTGCCAGCAGCGCCCTCGGACAGTACGAGCAGTACTTC.

This clonotype was found many times. CDR3 protein: CAISESENIQYF. DNA of the CDR3: TGTGCCATCAGTGAGTCTGAAAACATTCAGTACTTC. The chain carries TRBV10-3 and TRBJ2-4; D ambiguous. Per the germline V gene, CDR1 is ENHRY and CDR2 is SYGVKD. Trimming removed 0 bases from V and 5 bases from J, with 2 bases in between. The length of the CDR3 is 12 residues.

The V and J genes are TRBV20-1 and TRBJ2-7; D not resolved. The CDR3 runs 13 residues. Trimming took 6 bases from V and 3 from J, leaving 15 bases between them. The germline V gene has CDR1 DFQATT and CDR2 SNEGSKA (reference sequence). Here the CDR3 DNA reads TGCAGTGCCCGGAAGGCCCTCAACTACGAGCAGTACTTC. Its translation is CSARKALNYEQYF.

This clonotype was seen a few times. The chain combines TRBV6-5 with TRBJ1-2; D perhaps matches TRBD1 (5 bases). CDR3 length: 14 amino acids. V dropped 10 bases and J dropped 0 bases, with 15 bases sitting between them. Germline values: CDR1 MNHEY, CDR2 SVGAGI. CDR3 sequence (DNA): TGTGCCACCCAACGCTCGACAGCTAACTATGGCTACACCTTC. Its protein is CATQRSTANYGYTF.

This clonotype was seen at least ten times. The chain is built from TRBV29-1 and TRBJ2-1, with D hard to call. With 8 bases removed from V and 8 bases from J, the gap between germline ends came to 10 bases. This CDR3 contains 10 residues. Germline CDR1 SQVTM, CDR2 ANQGSEA. The DNA for the CDR3 is TGCAGCTCGGGTTTCGATGAGCAGTTCTTC. Translating gives CSSGFDEQFF.

This clonotype has only a few counts. The V and J genes are TRBV24-1 and TRBJ2-1; unclear D gene. The CDR3 is 13 residues long. Between the trimmed V and J ends, which lost 0 bases and 3 bases, there was a span of 2 bases. Germline CDR1 KGHDR, CDR2 SFDVKD. The CDR3 region is CATSDLYYNEQFF. CDR3 coding DNA: TGTGCCACCAGTGATTTGTACTACAATGAGCAGTTCTTC.

The gene calls are TRBV29-1 and TRBJ2-3; 9 nucleotides line up with TRBD1. This CDR3 is 14 amino acids long. J was trimmed by 4 bases and V by 3 bases; bases with no gene match: 5. CDR1 and CDR2 (germline): SQVTM, ANQGSEA. The CDR3, as DNA: TGCAGCGTTGATGCGGGGACAGGGTCAGATACGCAGTATTTT. Translating gives CSVDAGTGSDTQYF.

This clonotype was seen a few times. The chain joins TRBV5-6 to TRBJ1-1; D gene ambiguous. This CDR3 comprises 12 residues. The V gene lost 2 bases and the J gene lost 11 bases, with 13 bases spanning the gap. From germline, CDR1 is SGHDT and CDR2 YYEEEE. CDR3 sequence reads: CASSFSASGAFF. CDR3 nucleotide sequence: TGTGCCAGCAGCTTTTCCGCCAGTGGGGCTTTCTTT.

The V call is TRBV6-2 or TRBV6-3, the J call TRBJ1-5, with D possibly TRBD1 on 5 matching bases. This CDR3 is 13 amino acids long. Germline V CDR1 and CDR2: MNHEY, SVGEGT. The ends were cut back, 5 bases at V and 7 bases at J, with 12 bases in the middle. The CDR3 coding sequence is TGTGCCAGCAGTCACAACAGGCTACAGCCCCAGCATTTT. Translation gives CASSHNRLQPQHF.

The sample holds a few counts of this clonotype. The V gene is TRBV20-1, the J gene TRBJ1-4, with no clear D. V was pared by 2 bases and J by 0 bases, with 1 base between. This CDR3 contains 12 residues. Germline CDR1 reads DFQATT; CDR2 reads SNEGSKA (reference sequence). DNA for the CDR3: TGCAGTGCTAGATCAACTAATGAAAAACTGTTTTTT. This gives the protein CSARSTNEKLFF.

Only a few counts were recorded for this clonotype. The chain uses TRBV20-1 and TRBJ2-7, with D possibly TRBD1 on 5 matching bases. Trimming removed 1 base at V and 0 bases at J, with 7 bases between. The CDR3 is 13 residues long. The germline CDR1 and CDR2 sequences are DFQATT and SNEGSKA (reference sequence). Written as DNA, the CDR3 is TGCAGTGCTAGAGTCAGGGCCTCCTACGAGCAGTACTTC. It specifies CSARVRASYEQYF.

This rearrangement joins TRBV7-2 to TRBJ2-7; 13 nucleotides agree with TRBD2. The ends lost 5 bases at V and 5 bases at J; junction bases unmatched: 3. Germline-derived CDR1 and CDR2 are SGHTA and FQGNSA. The CDR3 spans 14 residues. The chain's CDR3 is CASSPTSGRHEQYF. The DNA for the CDR3 is TGTGCCAGCAGCCCGACTAGCGGGAGGCACGAGCAGTACTTC.

This clonotype was counted ten times or more. V is TRBV7-2 and J is TRBJ1-1; weak D call: TRBD1 (5 bases). Germline CDR1 reads SGHTA; CDR2 reads FQGNSA. This CDR3 is built from 15 residues. V was pared by 1 base and J by 0 bases, with 9 bases between. The CDR3 DNA is TGTGCCAGCAGCTTAGATGCAGGGATGAACACTGAAGCTTTCTTT. Protein product: CASSLDAGMNTEAFF.

In its sample, this clonotype was seen a few times. This chain uses TRBV6-6 with TRBJ2-2; D perhaps matches TRBD2 (6 bases). The CDR3 extends over 13 amino acids. Germline assignment: CDR1 MNHNY and CDR2 SVGAGI (reference sequence). V was pared by 6 bases and J by 5 bases, with 10 bases between. The CDR3 bases are TGTGCCAGCAGGACTAGTGAAACCGGGGAGCTGTTTTTT. This gives the protein CASRTSETGELFF.

This chain joins TRBV27 and TRBJ2-3; TRBD2 is a possible D gene (6 bases). The CDR3 sequence is 14 residues long. V lost 3 bases and J lost 6, with 13 bases in between. Germline assignment: CDR1 MNHEY and CDR2 SMNVEV (reference sequence). The CDR3 loop is CASSLPGRWDTQYF. CDR3 bases: TGTGCCAGCAGTTTGCCAGGGAGGTGGGATACGCAGTATTTT.

Only a few counts were recorded for this clonotype. The rearrangement uses TRBV29-1 and TRBJ2-1, with D possibly TRBD2 on 5 matching bases. Germline assignment: CDR1 SQVTM and CDR2 ANQGSEA. Between the trimmed V and J ends, which lost 2 bases and 4 bases, there was a span of 6 bases. The CDR3 has 12 residues. The CDR3 spells CSVERGYNEQFF. DNA of the CDR3: TGCAGCGTTGAACGGGGATACAATGAGCAGTTCTTC.

The sample holds a few counts of this clonotype. The V call is TRBV10-3, the J call TRBJ2-7, with D tentatively TRBD1 (5 bases). The CDR3 has 14 residues. Germline V gives CDR1 ENHRY, CDR2 SYGVKD. Trimming took 6 bases from V and 0 from J, leaving 12 bases between them. The DNA for the CDR3 is TGTGCCATCAGCCCAGAACAGGCCTCCTACGAGCAGTACTTC. Translation: CAISPEQASYEQYF.

This clonotype was picked up a small number of times. The V and J genes are TRBV7-8 and TRBJ2-3; D gene uncertain. The CDR3 spans 16 residues. V lost 1 base and J lost 3, with 14 bases in between. The germline CDR1 and CDR2 sequences are SGHVS and FQNEAQ. CDR3 in DNA: TGTGCCAGCAGCTTAGAAACCTTCGAGTGGACAGATACGCAGTATTTT. Its protein product is CASSLETFEWTDTQYF.

There are a few counts of this clonotype. The gene calls are TRBV6-2 or TRBV6-3 and TRBJ2-7, with D possibly TRBD1 on 6 matching bases. V was shortened by 8 bases and J by 4 bases, with 9 bases between the two germline ends. The CDR3 totals 11 residues. Per the germline V gene, CDR1 is MNHEY and CDR2 is SVGEGT. CDR3 region: CASGQGYEQYF. The CDR3 nucleotides are TGTGCCAGCGGGCAGGGGTACGAGCAGTACTTC.

This chain joins TRBV7-9 and TRBJ2-1, with 8 positions matching TRBD2. CDR1 and CDR2 (germline): SEHNR, FQNEAQ (reference sequence). V gave up 7 bases and J gave up 0 bases; unmatched junction bases: 11. CDR3 length: 17 residues. The CDR3 is CASTRRAGGSSYNEQFF. The CDR3 DNA reads TGTGCCAGCACCCGAAGGGCGGGAGGAAGCTCCTACAATGAGCAGTTCTTC.

The gene calls are TRBV15 and TRBJ1-4, with a tentative D call TRBD1 (5 bases). V was clipped by 6 bases and J by 0 bases, with 11 bases between them. Germline CDR1 and CDR2: LNHNV and YYDKDF (reference sequence). The length of the CDR3 is 15 residues. CDR3: CATRPQAATNEKLFF. Written as DNA, the CDR3 is TGTGCCACCAGGCCACAGGCTGCAACTAATGAAAAACTGTTTTTT.

This clonotype was recorded a few times. The chain has TRBV6-5 and TRBJ2-7; 9 positions match TRBD2. In germline, CDR1 is MNHEY, CDR2 SVGAGI. V shed 10 bases, J shed 4 bases, and the junction held 8 bases outside the gene matches. CDR3 length: 13 residues. The CDR3 spells CATRLREGYEQYF. The CDR3 DNA follows: TGTGCCACCAGACTGCGGGAGGGATACGAGCAGTACTTC.

The V gene is TRBV27, the J gene TRBJ2-7; 7 bases are a match to TRBD1. V trimming: 5 bases; J trimming: 0 bases; junction bases outside the gene matches: 10. Germline V gene lookup returns CDR1 MNHEY and CDR2 SMNVEV (reference sequence). This CDR3 has 16 amino acids. Written as DNA, the CDR3 is TGTGCCAGCAGTACGACCGGGACAGCTGACTCCTACGAGCAGTACTTC. Protein product: CASSTTGTADSYEQYF.

This rearrangement joins TRBV5-1 to TRBJ2-7, with 8 nucleotides matching TRBD1. This CDR3 is 15 amino acids long. From germline, CDR1 is SGHRS and CDR2 YFSETQ. Trimming removed 0 bases from V and 1 base from J; junction bases left unmatched: 3. In DNA form, the CDR3 reads TGCGCCAGCAGCTTGGAGGACAGGGTTTCCTACGAGCAGTACTTC. Its translation is CASSLEDRVSYEQYF.